The 6 T cell receptor beta chains below come from one sample, sequenced in a study of blood T cell repertoires in COVID-19. TCRdb's table, derived via immunoSEQ multiplex PCR, lists solely in-frame clones and lacks some. The sample has some 290,000 clones, roughly 93% seen once. Material: PBMCs or T cells enriched from blood (not recorded which). All receptors come from a woman aged 40 to 50 with acute COVID-19.

This chain joins TRBV11-3 and TRBJ2-1, with D possibly being TRBD1 (5 bases). The CDR3 runs to 13 residues. Germline assignment: CDR1 SGHNT and CDR2 YENEEA. V lost 6 bases to trimming and J lost 5 bases, with 11 bases between them. CDR3 nucleotide sequence: TGTGCCAGCAGTACCCAGGGCGACAATGAGCAGTTCTTC. Residues: CASSTQGDNEQFF.

This clone was recorded once. This chain uses TRBV27 with TRBJ2-1; TRBD1 agrees at 9 bases. This CDR3 is built from 14 residues. Germline V lookup: CDR1 MNHEY, CDR2 SMNVEV (reference sequence). With 7 bases clipped from V and 8 bases from J, the junction kept 9 bases outside the gene matches. DNA of the CDR3: TGTGCCAGCACAATACGGGACAGGGTCGATGAGCAGTTCTTC. Translation: CASTIRDRVDEQFF.

The chain joins TRBV5-4 to TRBJ1-4; 8 bases line up with TRBD1. Trimming removed 0 bases from V and 4 bases from J; junction bases left unmatched: 5. There are 16 residues in the CDR3. Per the germline V gene, CDR1 is SGHNT and CDR2 is YYREEE (reference sequence). The CDR3 sequence is CASSLASGGINEKLFF. CDR3 DNA sequence: TGTGCCAGCAGCTTGGCGTCAGGGGGCATTAATGAAAAACTGTTTTTT.

This chain connects TRBV5-8 to TRBJ2-3; 8 nucleotides align to TRBD2. Germline CDR1 is SGHTS and CDR2 is YDEGEE. This CDR3 has 15 amino acids. The V and J ends lost 4 bases and 5 bases, in that order; junction bases with no gene match: 9. The CDR3 DNA is TGTGCCAGCAGCCGCGGGGCTAGCGGGCGAGATACGCAGTATTTT. Its translation is CASSRGASGRDTQYF.

The chain uses TRBV19 and TRBJ1-4; possibly TRBD1 for D (6 bases). The V end was cut by 11 bases, the J end by 7 bases, with 17 bases between. CDR3 length equals 13 residues. Germline values: CDR1 LNHDA, CDR2 SQIVND (reference sequence). CDR3: CARYGQPAEKLFF. The CDR3 DNA is TGTGCCCGCTACGGACAGCCTGCTGAAAAACTGTTTTTT.

The chain combines TRBV5-6 with TRBJ1-1; a weak D match, TRBD1 (5 bases). The germline V and J ends were trimmed by 0 bases and 1 base, with 16 bases remaining between them. Germline assignment: CDR1 SGHDT and CDR2 YYEEEE. The CDR3 spans 17 residues. The CDR3 loop reads CASSLAPSLTENTEAFF. As DNA, the CDR3 is TGTGCCAGCAGCTTGGCACCTTCTCTGACAGAGAACACTGAAGCTTTCTTT.